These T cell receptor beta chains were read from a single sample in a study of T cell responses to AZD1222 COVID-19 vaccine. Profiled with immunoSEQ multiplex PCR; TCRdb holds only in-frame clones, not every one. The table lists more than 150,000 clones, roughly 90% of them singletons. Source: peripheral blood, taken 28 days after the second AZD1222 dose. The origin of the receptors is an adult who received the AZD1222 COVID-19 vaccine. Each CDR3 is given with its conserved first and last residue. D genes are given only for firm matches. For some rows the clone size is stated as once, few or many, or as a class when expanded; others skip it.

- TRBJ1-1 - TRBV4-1 TGCGCCAGCAGCCAAGGCGAATACACTGAAGCTTTCTTT CASSQGEYTEAFF
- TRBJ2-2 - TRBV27 TGTGCCAGCAGTTTTATAGGGGACACCGGGGAGCTGTTTTTT CASSFIGDTGELFF
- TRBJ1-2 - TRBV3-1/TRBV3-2 TGTGCCAGCCTGGACGGATCCTATGGCTACACCTTC CASLDGSYGYTF
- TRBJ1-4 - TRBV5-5 TGTGCCAGCAGCTTGGGGGCAACTAATGAAAAACTGTTTTTT CASSLGATNEKLFF
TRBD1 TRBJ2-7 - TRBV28 TGTGCCAGCAGGGGCCCGGGACAGACCTACGAGCAGTACTTC CASRGPGQTYEQYF
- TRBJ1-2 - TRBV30 TGTGCCTGGAGTTGGCAGGGGCTGTATGGCTACACCTTC CAWSWQGLYGYTF
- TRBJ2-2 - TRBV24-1 TGTGCCACCAGTGACCCCGGGACGGCGAACACCGGGGAGCTGTTTTTT CATSDPGTANTGELFF
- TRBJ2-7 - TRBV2 TGTGCCAGCAGTGGGAGTTTCTCCTACGAGCAGTACTTC CASSGSFSYEQYF
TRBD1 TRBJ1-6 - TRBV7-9 TGTGCCAGCAGTAAAGGGGGCCGTTTGGATTCACCCCTCCACTTT CASSKGGRLDSPLHF
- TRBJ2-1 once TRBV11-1 TGTGCCAGCAGCTCCTTATCCTACAATGAGCAGTTCTTC CASSSLSYNEQFF
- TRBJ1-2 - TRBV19 TGTGCCAGTAGTATCCCGACCCTGGATGCCACAGGGCAAACCTTC CASSIPTLDATGQTF
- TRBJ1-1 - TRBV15 TGTGCCACCAGCAGAGGGGAGTGGGGGACTGAAGCTTTCTTT CATSRGEWGTEAFF
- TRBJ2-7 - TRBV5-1 TGCGCCAGCAGCTTGACGGCCGACTACGAGCAGTACTTC CASSLTADYEQYF
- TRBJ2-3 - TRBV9 TGTGCCAGCAGCGTAGATCCCGGGTATACGCAGTATTTT CASSVDPGYTQYF
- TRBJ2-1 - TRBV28 TGTGCCACCGGGTTGACCCAGCCCTCTGAGCAGTTCTTC CATGLTQPSEQFF
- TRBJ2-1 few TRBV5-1 TGCGCCAGCAGCGGACCGGGACAGGGCGGCAGGACTAGCGAGTTGGGGGGACACAATGAGCAGTTCTTC CASSGPGQGGRTSELGGHNEQFF
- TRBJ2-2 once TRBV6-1 TGTGCCAGCAGTGAAAGGCGCTTGAACACCGGGGAGCTGTTTTTT CASSERRLNTGELFF